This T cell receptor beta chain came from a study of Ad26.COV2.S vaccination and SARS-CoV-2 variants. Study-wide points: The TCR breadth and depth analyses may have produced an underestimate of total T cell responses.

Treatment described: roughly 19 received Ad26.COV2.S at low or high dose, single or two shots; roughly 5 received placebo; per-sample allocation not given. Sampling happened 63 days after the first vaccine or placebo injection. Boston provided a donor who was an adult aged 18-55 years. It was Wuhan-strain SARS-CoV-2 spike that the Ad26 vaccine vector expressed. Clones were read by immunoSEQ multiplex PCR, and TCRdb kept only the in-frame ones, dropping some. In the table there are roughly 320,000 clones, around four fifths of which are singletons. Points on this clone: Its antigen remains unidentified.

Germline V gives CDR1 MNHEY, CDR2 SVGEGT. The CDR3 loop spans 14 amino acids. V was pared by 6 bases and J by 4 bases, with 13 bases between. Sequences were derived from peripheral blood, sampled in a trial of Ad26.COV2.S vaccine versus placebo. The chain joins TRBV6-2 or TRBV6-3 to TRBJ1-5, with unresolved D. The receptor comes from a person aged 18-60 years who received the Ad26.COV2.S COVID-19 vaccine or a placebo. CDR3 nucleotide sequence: TGTGCCAGCAGCCCCACAGACTTAAATCAGCCCCAGCATTTT. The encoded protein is CASSPTDLNQPQHF.